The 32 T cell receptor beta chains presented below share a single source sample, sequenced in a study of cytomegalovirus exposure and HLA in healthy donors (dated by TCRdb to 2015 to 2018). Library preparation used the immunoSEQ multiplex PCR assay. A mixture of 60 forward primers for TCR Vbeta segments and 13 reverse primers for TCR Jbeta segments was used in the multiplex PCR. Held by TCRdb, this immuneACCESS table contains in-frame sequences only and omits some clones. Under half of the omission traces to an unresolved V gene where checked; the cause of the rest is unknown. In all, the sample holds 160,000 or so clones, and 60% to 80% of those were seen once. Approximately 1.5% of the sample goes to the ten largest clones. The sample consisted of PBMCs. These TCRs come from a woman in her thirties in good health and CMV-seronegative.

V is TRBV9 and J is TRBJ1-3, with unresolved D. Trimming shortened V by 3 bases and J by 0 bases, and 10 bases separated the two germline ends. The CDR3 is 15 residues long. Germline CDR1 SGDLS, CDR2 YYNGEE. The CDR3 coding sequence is TGTGCCAGCAGCGAGGAGGGCCTCTCTGGAAACACCATATATTTT. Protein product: CASSEEGLSGNTIYF.

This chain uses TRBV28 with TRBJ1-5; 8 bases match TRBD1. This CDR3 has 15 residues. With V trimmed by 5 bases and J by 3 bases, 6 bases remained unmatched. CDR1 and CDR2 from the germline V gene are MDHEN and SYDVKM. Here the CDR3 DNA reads TGTGCCAGCAGTGTGACAGGGGCGGTCAATCAGCCCCAGCATTTT. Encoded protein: CASSVTGAVNQPQHF.

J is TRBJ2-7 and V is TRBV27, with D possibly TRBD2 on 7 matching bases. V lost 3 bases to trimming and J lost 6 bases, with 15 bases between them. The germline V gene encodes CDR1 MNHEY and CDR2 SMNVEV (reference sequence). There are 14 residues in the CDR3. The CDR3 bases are TGTGCCAGCAGTTTGTGGGCGGGGGCGTCCGAGCAGTACTTC. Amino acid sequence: CASSLWAGASEQYF.

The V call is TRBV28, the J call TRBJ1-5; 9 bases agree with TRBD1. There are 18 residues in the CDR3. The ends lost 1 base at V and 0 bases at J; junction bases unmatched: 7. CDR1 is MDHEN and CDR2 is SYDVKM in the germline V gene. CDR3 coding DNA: TGTGCCAGCAGTTTATTAGGACAGGGGCGGCCTAGCAATCAGCCCCAGCATTTT. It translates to CASSLLGQGRPSNQPQHF. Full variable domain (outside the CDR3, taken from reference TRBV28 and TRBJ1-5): DVKVTQSSRYLVKRTGEKVFLECVQDMDHENMFWYRQDPGLGLRLIYFSYDVKMKEKGDIPEGYSVSREKKERFSLILESASTNQTSMYLCASSLLGQGRPSNQPQHFGDGTRLSIL.

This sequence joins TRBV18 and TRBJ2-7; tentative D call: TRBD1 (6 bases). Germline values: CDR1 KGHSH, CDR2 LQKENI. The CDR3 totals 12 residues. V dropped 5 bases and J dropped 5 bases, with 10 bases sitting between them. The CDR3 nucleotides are TGTGCCAGCTCAGCAGGGGTCCACGAGCAGTACTTC. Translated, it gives CASSAGVHEQYF.

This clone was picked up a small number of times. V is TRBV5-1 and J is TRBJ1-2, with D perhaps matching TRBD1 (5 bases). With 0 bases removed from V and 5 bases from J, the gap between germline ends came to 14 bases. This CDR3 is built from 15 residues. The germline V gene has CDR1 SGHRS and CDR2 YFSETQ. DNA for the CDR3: TGCGCCAGCAGCTTGGGCTCGGGGGGGAATTATGGCTACACCTTC. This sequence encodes CASSLGSGGNYGYTF.

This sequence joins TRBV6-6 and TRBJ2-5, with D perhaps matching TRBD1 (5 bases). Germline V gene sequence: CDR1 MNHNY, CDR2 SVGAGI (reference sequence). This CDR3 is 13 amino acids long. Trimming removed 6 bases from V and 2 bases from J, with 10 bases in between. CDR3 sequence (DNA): TGTGCCAGCAGCAAAGACAGACAAGAGACCCAGTACTTC. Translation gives CASSKDRQETQYF.

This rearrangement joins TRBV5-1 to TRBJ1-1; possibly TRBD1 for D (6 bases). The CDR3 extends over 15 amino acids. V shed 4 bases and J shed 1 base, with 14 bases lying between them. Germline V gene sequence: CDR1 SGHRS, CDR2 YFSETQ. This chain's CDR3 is CASSEQGPRNTEAFF. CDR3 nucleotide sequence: TGCGCCAGCAGCGAACAGGGACCTCGGAACACTGAAGCTTTCTTT.

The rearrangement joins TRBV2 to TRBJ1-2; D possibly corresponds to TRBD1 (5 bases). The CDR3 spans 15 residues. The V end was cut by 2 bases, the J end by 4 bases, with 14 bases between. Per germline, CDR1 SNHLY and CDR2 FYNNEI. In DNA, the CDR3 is TGTGCCAGCAGTGAATCGGGCAGGGAAGCCTATGGCTACACCTTC. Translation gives CASSESGREAYGYTF.

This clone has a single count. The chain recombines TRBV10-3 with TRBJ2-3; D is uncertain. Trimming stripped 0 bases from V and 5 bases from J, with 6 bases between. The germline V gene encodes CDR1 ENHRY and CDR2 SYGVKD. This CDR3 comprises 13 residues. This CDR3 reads CAISESRGDTQYF. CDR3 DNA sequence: TGTGCCATCAGTGAGTCTAGAGGAGATACGCAGTATTTT.

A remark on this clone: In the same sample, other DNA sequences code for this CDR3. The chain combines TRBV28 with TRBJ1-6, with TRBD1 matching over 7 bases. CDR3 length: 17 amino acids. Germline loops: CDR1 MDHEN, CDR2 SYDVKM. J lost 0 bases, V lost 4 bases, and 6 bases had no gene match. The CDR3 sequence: CASSWDSMTSYNSPLHF. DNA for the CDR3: TGTGCCAGCAGTTGGGACAGTATGACCTCCTATAATTCACCCCTCCACTTT.

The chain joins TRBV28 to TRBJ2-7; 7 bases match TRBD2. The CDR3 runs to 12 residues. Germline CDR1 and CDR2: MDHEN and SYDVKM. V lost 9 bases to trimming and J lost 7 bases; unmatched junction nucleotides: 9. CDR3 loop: CASREGYGEQYF. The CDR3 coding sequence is TGTGCCAGTAGGGAGGGGTATGGAGAGCAGTACTTC.

CDR3 sequence (DNA): TGCGCCAGCAGCTTTGGAAGGAGCGGGGGTTCGGGTGAGCAGTTCTTC. Translating gives CASSFGRSGGSGEQFF. The V gene is TRBV5-1, the J gene TRBJ2-1; 8 nucleotides agree with TRBD2. Trimming took 2 bases from V and 9 from J; bases not matched to a gene: 13. Germline V gene sequence: CDR1 SGHRS, CDR2 YFSETQ. There are 16 residues in the CDR3.

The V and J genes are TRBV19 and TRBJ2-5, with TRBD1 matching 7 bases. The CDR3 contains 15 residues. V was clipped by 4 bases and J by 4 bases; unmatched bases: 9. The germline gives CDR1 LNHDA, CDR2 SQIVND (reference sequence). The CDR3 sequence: CASSRVSGGRETQYF. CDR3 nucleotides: TGTGCCAGTAGTAGGGTGTCAGGGGGTAGAGAGACCCAGTACTTC.

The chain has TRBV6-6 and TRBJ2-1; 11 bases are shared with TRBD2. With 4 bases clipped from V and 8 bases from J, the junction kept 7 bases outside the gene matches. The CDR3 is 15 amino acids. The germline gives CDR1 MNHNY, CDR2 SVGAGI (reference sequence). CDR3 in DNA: TGTGCCAGCAGTTTCACTAGCGGGGGTTCGGATGAGCAGTTCTTC. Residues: CASSFTSGGSDEQFF.

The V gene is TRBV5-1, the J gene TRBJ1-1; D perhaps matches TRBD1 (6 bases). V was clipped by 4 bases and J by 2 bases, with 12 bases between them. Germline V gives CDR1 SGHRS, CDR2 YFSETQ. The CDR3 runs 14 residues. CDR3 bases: TGCGCCAGCAGCCTCGGACAGTTTAACACTGAAGCTTTCTTT. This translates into CASSLGQFNTEAFF.

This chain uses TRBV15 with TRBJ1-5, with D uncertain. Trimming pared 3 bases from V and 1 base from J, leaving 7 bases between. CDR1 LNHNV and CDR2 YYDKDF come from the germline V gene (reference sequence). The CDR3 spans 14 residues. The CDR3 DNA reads TGTGCCACCAGCAGTTGGGCGAGCAATCAGCCCCAGCATTTT. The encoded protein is CATSSWASNQPQHF.

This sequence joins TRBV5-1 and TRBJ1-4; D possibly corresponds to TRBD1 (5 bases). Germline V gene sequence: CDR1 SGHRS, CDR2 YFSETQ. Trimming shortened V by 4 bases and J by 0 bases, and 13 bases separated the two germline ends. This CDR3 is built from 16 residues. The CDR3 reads CASSVAGIATNEKLFF. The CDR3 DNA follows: TGCGCCAGCAGCGTCGCAGGGATAGCAACTAATGAAAAACTGTTTTTT.

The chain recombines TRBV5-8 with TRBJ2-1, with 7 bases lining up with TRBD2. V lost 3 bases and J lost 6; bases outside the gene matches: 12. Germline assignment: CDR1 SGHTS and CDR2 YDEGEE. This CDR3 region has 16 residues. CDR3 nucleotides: TGTGCCAGCAGCTCCAGACTAGCACGAAGTATCAATGAGCAGTTCTTC. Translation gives CASSSRLARSINEQFF.

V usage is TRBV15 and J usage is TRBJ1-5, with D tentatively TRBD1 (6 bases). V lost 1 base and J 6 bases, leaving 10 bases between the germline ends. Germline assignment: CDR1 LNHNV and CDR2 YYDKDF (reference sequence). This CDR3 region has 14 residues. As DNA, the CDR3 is TGTGCCACCAGCAGAGCAGGGGTTGGTCAGCCCCAGCATTTT. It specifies CATSRAGVGQPQHF.

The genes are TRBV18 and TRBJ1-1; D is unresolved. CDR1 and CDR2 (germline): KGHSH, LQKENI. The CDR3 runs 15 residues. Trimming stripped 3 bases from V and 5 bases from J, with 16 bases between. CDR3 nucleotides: TGTGCCAGCTCACCGATAGGACTGTCGGAAACTGAAGCTTTCTTT. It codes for CASSPIGLSETEAFF.

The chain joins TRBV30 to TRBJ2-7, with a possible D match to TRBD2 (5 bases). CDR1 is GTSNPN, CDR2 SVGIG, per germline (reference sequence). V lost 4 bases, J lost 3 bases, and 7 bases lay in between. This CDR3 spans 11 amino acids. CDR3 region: CAWIRDYEQYF. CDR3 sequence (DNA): TGTGCCTGGATACGGGACTACGAGCAGTACTTC.

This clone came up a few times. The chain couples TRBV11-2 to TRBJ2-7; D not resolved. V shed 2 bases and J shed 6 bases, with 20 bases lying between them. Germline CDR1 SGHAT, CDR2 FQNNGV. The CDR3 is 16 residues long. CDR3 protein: CASSLYLGAPTSEQYF. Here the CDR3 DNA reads TGTGCCAGCAGCTTATATTTAGGAGCCCCCACTTCCGAGCAGTACTTC.

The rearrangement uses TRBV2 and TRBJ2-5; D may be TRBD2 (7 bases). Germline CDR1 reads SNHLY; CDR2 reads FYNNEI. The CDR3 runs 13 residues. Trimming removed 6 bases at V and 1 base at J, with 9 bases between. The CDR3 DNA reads TGTGCCAGCAGCGGGGGGCGCCAAGAGACCCAGTACTTC. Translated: CASSGGRQETQYF.

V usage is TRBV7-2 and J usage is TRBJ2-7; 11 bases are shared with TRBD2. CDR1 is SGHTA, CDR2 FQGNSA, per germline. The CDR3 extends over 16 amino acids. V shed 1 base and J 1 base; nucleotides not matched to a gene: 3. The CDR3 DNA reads TGTGCCAGCAGCTTAGTGTCTAGCGGGGGGTCCTACGAGCAGTACTTC. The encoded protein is CASSLVSSGGSYEQYF.

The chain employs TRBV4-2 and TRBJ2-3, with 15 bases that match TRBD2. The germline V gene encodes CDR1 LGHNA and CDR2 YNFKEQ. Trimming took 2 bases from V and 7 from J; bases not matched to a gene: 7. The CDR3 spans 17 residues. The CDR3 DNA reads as TGTGCCAGCAGCCAACTCGGGACTAGCGGGGGGTTAAATACGCAGTATTTT. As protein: CASSQLGTSGGLNTQYF.

CDR3 residues: CATGRDTSYNEQFF. CDR3 coding DNA: TGTGCCACTGGCCGGGACACCTCCTACAATGAGCAGTTCTTC. The chain recombines TRBV2 with TRBJ2-1; D may be TRBD1 (6 bases). Germline values: CDR1 SNHLY, CDR2 FYNNEI. V was trimmed by 10 bases and J by 0 bases, leaving 13 bases between them. The CDR3 extends over 14 amino acids.

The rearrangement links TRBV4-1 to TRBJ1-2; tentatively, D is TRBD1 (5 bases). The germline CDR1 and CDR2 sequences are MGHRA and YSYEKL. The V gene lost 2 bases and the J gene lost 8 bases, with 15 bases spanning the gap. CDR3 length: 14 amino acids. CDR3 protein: CASSQLVTSGGYTF. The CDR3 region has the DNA TGCGCCAGCAGCCAATTAGTGACATCAGGGGGCTACACCTTC.

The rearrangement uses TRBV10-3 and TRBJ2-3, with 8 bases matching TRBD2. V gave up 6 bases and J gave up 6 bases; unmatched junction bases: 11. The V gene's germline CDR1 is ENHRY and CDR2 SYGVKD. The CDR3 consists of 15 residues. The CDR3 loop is CAIRVTGGARDTQYF. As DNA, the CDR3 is TGTGCCATCAGGGTTACCGGGGGGGCTCGCGATACGCAGTATTTT.

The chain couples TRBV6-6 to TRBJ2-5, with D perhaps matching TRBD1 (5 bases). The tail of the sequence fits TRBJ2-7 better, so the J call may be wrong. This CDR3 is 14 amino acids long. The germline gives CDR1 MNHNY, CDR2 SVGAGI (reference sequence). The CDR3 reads CASSYPGEDNEQYF. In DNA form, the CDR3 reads TGTGCCAGCAGTTACCCCGGAGAGGACAACGAGCAGTACTTC.

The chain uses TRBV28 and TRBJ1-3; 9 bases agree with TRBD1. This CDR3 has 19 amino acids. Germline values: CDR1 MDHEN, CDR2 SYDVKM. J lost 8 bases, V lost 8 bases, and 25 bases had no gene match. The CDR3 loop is CASRDVLGQGSPSGYTIYF. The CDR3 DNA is TGTGCCAGCCGTGACGTGCTGGGACAGGGCTCTCCCTCTGGGTACACCATATATTTT. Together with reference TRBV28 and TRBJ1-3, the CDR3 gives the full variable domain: DVKVTQSSRYLVKRTGEKVFLECVQDMDHENMFWYRQDPGLGLRLIYFSYDVKMKEKGDIPEGYSVSREKKERFSLILESASTNQTSMYLCASRDVLGQGSPSGYTIYFGEGSWLTVV.

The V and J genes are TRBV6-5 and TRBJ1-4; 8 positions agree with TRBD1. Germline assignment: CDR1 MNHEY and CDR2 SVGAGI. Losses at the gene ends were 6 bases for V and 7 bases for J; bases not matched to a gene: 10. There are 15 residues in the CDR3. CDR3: CASSQTGGLGEKLFF. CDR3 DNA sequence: TGTGCCAGCAGCCAAACAGGGGGACTCGGTGAAAAACTGTTTTTT.